This T cell receptor beta chain was identified in a study of early T cells in non-severe SARS-CoV-2 infection. V gave up 4 bases and J gave up 0 bases, with 11 bases separating them. The CDR3 contains 15 residues. Germline-derived CDR1 and CDR2 are MNHEY and SVGAGI. In its sample, this clonotype was seen many times. Its target is unknown. TCRdb re-analysed the 5' RACE reads in MiXCR, keeping a single row per CDR3 protein. The top ten clones hold around 5% of a sample with about 70,000 distinct CDR3 sequences, over 9% of them seen once. Study outcomes and limitations: Clonotype matching in VDJdb favored anti-spike CD8 responses and did not capture private and CD4 specificities.

The clonotype comes from an adult who was a healthcare worker with PCR-confirmed SARS-CoV-2 infection or an uninfected control (not recorded which). The sequenced sample consisted of whole blood. This rearrangement joins TRBV6-5 to TRBJ2-3; D may be TRBD2 (6 bases). The CDR3 DNA follows: TGTGCCAGCAGTTCCGGGGGAGCTAGCACAGATACGCAGTATTTT. This codes for CASSSGGASTDTQYF.